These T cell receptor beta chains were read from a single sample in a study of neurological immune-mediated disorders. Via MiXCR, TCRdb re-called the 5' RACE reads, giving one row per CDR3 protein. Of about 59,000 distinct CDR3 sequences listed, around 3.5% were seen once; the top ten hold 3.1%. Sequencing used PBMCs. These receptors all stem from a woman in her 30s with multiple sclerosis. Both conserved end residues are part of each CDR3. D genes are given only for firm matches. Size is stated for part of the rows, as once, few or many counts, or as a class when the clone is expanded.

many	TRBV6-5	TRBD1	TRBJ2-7	TGTGCCAGCAGAAAGACAGGGGAGTACGAGCAGTACTTC	CASRKTGEYEQYF
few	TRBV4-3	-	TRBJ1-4	TGCGCCAGCAGCCAAGGTACGGGGATTCGAGAAAAACTGTTTTTT	CASSQGTGIREKLFF
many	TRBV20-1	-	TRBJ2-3	TGCAGTGCTAGAGTTGGATCTGCTAGCACAGATACGCAGTATTTT	CSARVGSASTDTQYF
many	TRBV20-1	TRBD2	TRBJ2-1	TGCAGTGCTGAGGACTGGGAGGGGCAGTTCTTC	CSAEDWEGQFF
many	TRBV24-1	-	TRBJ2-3	TGTGCCACCAGTGACCTTTCCACAGATACGCAGTATTTT	CATSDLSTDTQYF
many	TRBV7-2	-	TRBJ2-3	TGTGCCAGCAGCCCTCTACTCGGACCAAATACGCAGTATTTT	CASSPLLGPNTQYF
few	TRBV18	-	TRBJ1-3	TGTGCCAGCTCACCTCAAGTTGGGACTCAGAGAAACACCATATATTTT	CASSPQVGTQRNTIYF
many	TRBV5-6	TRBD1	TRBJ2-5	TGTGCCAGCAGCTCAACCGGGACAGGGGGAGAGACCCAGTACTTC	CASSSTGTGGETQYF
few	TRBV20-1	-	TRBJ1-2	TGCAGTGCCATTGGGGACATCTATGGCTACACCTTC	CSAIGDIYGYTF
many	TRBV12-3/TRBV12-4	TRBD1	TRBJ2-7	TGTGCCAGCAGTTTGGGGGACAGGGGTGCCGCCTACGAGCAGTACTTC	CASSLGDRGAAYEQYF
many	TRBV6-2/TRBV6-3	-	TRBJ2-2	TGTGCCAGCACAACTACTGACACCGGGGAGCTGTTTTTT	CASTTTDTGELFF
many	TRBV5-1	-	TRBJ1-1	TGCGCCAGCAGCCAGTCTACAGGAAGCACTGAAGCTTTCTTT	CASSQSTGSTEAFF
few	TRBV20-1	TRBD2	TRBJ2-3	TGCAGTGCTAGAGGGACTAGCGGCACAGATACGCAGTATTTT	CSARGTSGTDTQYF
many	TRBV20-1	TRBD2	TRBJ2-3	TGCAGTGCCGTCACTAGCGGGGGGTCCATAGATACGCAGTATTTT	CSAVTSGGSIDTQYF
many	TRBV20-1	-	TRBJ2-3	TGCAGTGCTAGAGAGGGGTTCGCAGATACGCAGTATTTT	CSAREGFADTQYF
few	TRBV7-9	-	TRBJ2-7	TGTGCCAGCAGCCGCTTTGGAGCAGGGCCTAATTACGAGCAGTACTTC	CASSRFGAGPNYEQYF
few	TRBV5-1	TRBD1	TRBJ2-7	TGCGCCAGCAGCACAGATGGACAGGGAACGGTGTACGAGCAGTACTTC	CASSTDGQGTVYEQYF
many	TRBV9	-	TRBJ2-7	TGTGCCAGCAGCGTGACTGCGAGCTCCTACGAGCAGTACTTC	CASSVTASSYEQYF
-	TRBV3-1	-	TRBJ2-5	TGTGCCAGCAGCCGTACCCGACAGGTACAAGAGACCCAGTACTTC	CASSRTRQVQETQYF
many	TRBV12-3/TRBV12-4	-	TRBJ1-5	TGTGCCAGCAGTGTCCAGGGGAAGGGTAATCAGCCCCAGCATTTT	CASSVQGKGNQPQHF
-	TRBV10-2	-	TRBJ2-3	TGCGCCAGCAGCAGGGAATTCACAGATACGCAGTATTTT	CASSREFTDTQYF
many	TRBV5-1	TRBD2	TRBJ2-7	TGCGCCAGCAGCGTCGCCTCTGGTCTAGCGGTCTACGAGCAGTACTTC	CASSVASGLAVYEQYF
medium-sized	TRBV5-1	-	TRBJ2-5	TGCGCCAGCAGCTTGGAAGAGACCCAGTACTTC	CASSLEETQYF
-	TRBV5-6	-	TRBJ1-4	TGTGCCAGCAGCACAGGGTTTAATGAAAAACTGTTTTTT	CASSTGFNEKLFF
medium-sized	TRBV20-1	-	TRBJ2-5	TGCAGTGCCTGGTCGGGGGAGACCCAGTACTTC	CSAWSGETQYF
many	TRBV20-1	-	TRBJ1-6	TGCAGTGCTAGAACCTACCAAGTGCTACGGGATGATTCACCCCTCCACTTT	CSARTYQVLRDDSPLHF
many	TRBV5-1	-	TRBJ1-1	TGTGCCAGCAGCTTAGAAGGGAACACTGAAGCTTTCTTT	CASSLEGNTEAFF
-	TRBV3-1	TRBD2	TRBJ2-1	TGTGCCAGCAGCCAAGATTCGAGCGGGGGGGCCCCTGAGCAGTTCTTC	CASSQDSSGGAPEQFF
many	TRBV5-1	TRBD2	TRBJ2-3	TGCGCCAGCAGCTTCACTAGCGGGGGCCTTGGAGATACGCAGTATTTT	CASSFTSGGLGDTQYF
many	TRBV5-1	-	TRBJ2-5	TGCGCCAGCAGCCCCCCGACAGTCCAAGAGACCCAGTACTTC	CASSPPTVQETQYF
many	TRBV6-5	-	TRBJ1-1	TGTGCCAGCAGTTACTCGACAGTTAACACTGAAGCTTTCTTT	CASSYSTVNTEAFF
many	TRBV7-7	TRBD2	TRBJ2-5	TGTGCTAGCAGCTCCGAGTCCCCCAGGGAGCGGGGGAAACAAGAGACCCAGTACTTC	CASSSESPRERGKQETQYF
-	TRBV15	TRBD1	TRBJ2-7	TGTGCCACCAGCAGAGGGTTGGGACAGGGCTCAACCTACGAGCAGTACTTC	CATSRGLGQGSTYEQYF
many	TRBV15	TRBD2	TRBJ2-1	TGTGCCACCAGCAGAGATGGAGCGGGGGACAACAATGAGCAGTTCTTC	CATSRDGAGDNNEQFF
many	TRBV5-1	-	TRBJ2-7	TGCGCCAGCAGCTTGGGACCCGGGGTAGCCGAGGAGCAGTACTTC	CASSLGPGVAEEQYF
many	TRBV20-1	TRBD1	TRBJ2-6	TGCAGTGCTCGACCGGACAGGCCACCCCGCTCTGGGGCCAACGTCCTGACTTTC	CSARPDRPPRSGANVLTF
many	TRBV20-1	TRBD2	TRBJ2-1	TGCAGTGCCGCGGGACTAGCGGATAATGAGCAGTTCTTC	CSAAGLADNEQFF
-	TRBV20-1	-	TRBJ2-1	TGCAGCCGGGCCGGGGGCAGGGGGGTTGAGCAGTTCTTC	CSRAGGRGVEQFF
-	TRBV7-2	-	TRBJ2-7	TGTGCCAGCAGCCCATCGGGTTGGGCCCTCCCCTACGAGCAGTACTTC	CASSPSGWALPYEQYF
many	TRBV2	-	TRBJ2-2	TGTGCCAGCAGTGAAATTGAAGGGATTTACACCGGGGAGCTGTTTTTT	CASSEIEGIYTGELFF
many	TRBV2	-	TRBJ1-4	TGTGCCAGCCGGGGAACCCGCGATGAAAAACTGTTTTTT	CASRGTRDEKLFF
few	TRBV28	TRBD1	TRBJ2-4	TGTGCCAGCAGTTTGGGGACAGGGGGAGGCATTCAGTACTTC	CASSLGTGGGIQYF
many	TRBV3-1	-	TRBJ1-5	TGTGCCAGCAGCCAAAAGGGGAGCAATCAGCCCCAGCATTTT	CASSQKGSNQPQHF
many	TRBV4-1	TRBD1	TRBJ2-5	TGCGCCAGCAGTCAAGATCCCGGACAGGGGGGAGAGACCCAGTACTTC	CASSQDPGQGGETQYF
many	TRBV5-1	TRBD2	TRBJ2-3	TGCGCCAGCAGTACCGGGACTAGCGGGGGGGATACGCAGTATTTT	CASSTGTSGGDTQYF
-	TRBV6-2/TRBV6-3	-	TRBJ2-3	TGTGCCAGCAGTTACGGCCTAACTAGCACAGATACGCAGTATTTT	CASSYGLTSTDTQYF
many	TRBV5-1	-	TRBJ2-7	TGCGCCAGCAGTCGTGCTGGAGGGTACGAGCAGTACTTC	CASSRAGGYEQYF
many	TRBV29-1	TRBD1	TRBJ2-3	TGCAGCGTTGTAACAGGGGGCAAGGCAGATACGCAGTATTTT	CSVVTGGKADTQYF